The T cell receptor beta chain under discussion was sequenced for a study of CXCR3-negative and CXCR3-positive naive CD8 T cells (dated by TCRdb to about 2019). Regarding the complete study: In total, around 150 million TRB reads were obtained, or roughly 1.5 +/- 0.3 million reads per library. Diversity and physicochemical repertoire analyses were performed on around 10 donors pooled from two independent experiments. For the TRBV-TRBJ cluster analysis, the naive subsets came from 5 donors, while the memory cells came from 3 donors. Broader findings and caveats from the paper: TRBV-TRBJ usage was similar between naive CXCR3-negative and CXCR3-positive cells from the same donor, while memory cells showed distinct patterns. Because surface CD5, which is linked to self-reactivity in mice, was comparable between the naive subsets, TCR interaction strength was also inferred from the physicochemical properties of TRB CDR3s. Freshly isolated PBMCs were used for most assays because CXCR3 expression partially decreased after cryopreservation. Comparably high repertoire diversity was found in both naive subsets, whereas much lower repertoire diversity was found in memory CD8+ T cells. Compared with CXCR3-negative naive cells, CXCR3-positive naive cells had TRB CDR3s with higher hydrophobicity (lower Kidera factor 4), lower energy, and higher strength and volume indices.

The CDR3 runs 15 amino acids, cysteine and phenylalanine included. Only the protein sequence is given. Taken from the germline V gene, the CDR1 and CDR2 loops are MDHEN and SYDVKM. With regard to this clonotype: Its antigen specificity is not known.

The instrument given in TCRdb is NextSeq 550. The Human TCR Profiling Kit (MiLaboratory) was used to prepare UMI-labeled 5' RACE TRB cDNA libraries. cDNA synthesis used the entire amount of extracted RNA, and PCR amplification then used the entire amount of cDNA produced. The libraries were made side by side, with each library going through the same number of PCR cycles. Regarding the original processing steps: About 53,000 +/- 10,000 unique UMI-labeled TRB cDNA molecules per library were extracted with MIGEC and MiXCR, with at least two reads per UMI required. Each library averaged approximately 40,000 +/- 10,000 functional in-frame TRB CDR3 nucleotide clonotypes without stop codons. After downsampling to 5000 UMI-labeled TRB molecules per sample, diversity metrics, including normalized Shannon-Wiener and Chao1, were computed in VDJtools. VDJtools computed clonotype-size-weighted physicochemical properties of the central five CDR3 residues: interaction energy, strength, volume and Kidera factor 4. The reads were reprocessed in TCRdb, with one entry per CDR3 protein sequence and no accompanying DNA. What appears here as the V and J calls and clone size reflects TCRdb's work, not the paper's. The data table for this sample lists around 130,000 distinct CDR3 sequences. The ten most abundant clones make up 0.5% to 0.6% of the sample.

For every CD8+ T cell subset, over 250,000 cells were flow-sorted straight into RLT lysis buffer, and each subset was sorted in triplicate. Naive CD8+ T cells were defined stringently as CD45RO-CCR7+CD27+CD95- to exclude memory contaminants. Using standard density gradient centrifugation, peripheral blood mononuclear cells were isolated from buffy coats. A FACSAria III was used to flow-sort naive CXCR3-negative and CXCR3-positive CD8+ T cells. An RNeasy Mini Kit was used to extract total RNA from the sorted cells. The sample was naive CXCR3+ CD8+ T cells from blood. The intended sense of this specimen's cell subset or site label: CD45RO-CCR7+CD27+CD95- naive CD8+ T cells expressing CXCR3 (TNR3+). The sequence was collected from a human donor in good health. Some clones in this sample may be carry-over from other donors' samples. The chain employs TRBV28 and TRBJ2-2; without DNA, the TCRdb call of TRBD2 cannot be checked. The CDR3 is CASSPRTSHTGELFF.